The subject of this entry is one TCR beta chain. PCR used 60 Vbeta primers and 13 Jbeta primers. Libraries were prepared by immunoSEQ multiplex PCR; TCRdb keeps only in-frame clonotypes and omits some of them. This table holds around 120,000 clones, 75% to 85% found once. Trimming stripped 6 bases from V and 2 bases from J, with 11 bases between. Per germline, CDR1 MGHRA and CDR2 YSYEKL. The CDR3 totals 15 residues. The data originate from a study of cytomegalovirus exposure and HLA in healthy donors. The gene calls are TRBV4-1 and TRBJ1-6, with D tentatively TRBD1 (5 bases). The source material was PBMCs. The receptor was derived from a female donor in good health and CMV-seropositive. The CDR3 protein is CASSRGETYNSPLHF. The CDR3 coding sequence is TGCGCCAGCAGTCGGGGGGAAACCTATAATTCACCCCTCCACTTT.